Below, 25 T cell receptor beta chains from the same sample are listed, as sequenced in a study of cytomegalovirus exposure and HLA in healthy donors. PCR amplification relied on 60 Vbeta primers (plus 13 Jbeta primers). The table came from immunoSEQ multiplex PCR; TCRdb's copy has only in-frame clones and leaves some out. This sample has some 160,000 clones; 80% occur once, and the top ten carry around 2.3%. Material: PBMCs. These receptors were collected from a male donor in good health and CMV-seronegative.

CDR3 in DNA: TGTGCCAGCAGCTTCTCCCTCACAGATACGCAGTATTTT. It yields the protein CASSFSLTDTQYF. V usage is TRBV28 and J usage is TRBJ2-3; D is unresolved. V dropped 6 bases and J dropped 2 bases, with 9 bases sitting between them. The germline CDR1 and CDR2 sequences are MDHEN and SYDVKM. This CDR3 has 13 residues.

V gene TRBV5-4 combines with J gene TRBJ1-4; TRBD1 aligns across 8 bases. CDR3 length equals 15 residues. V shed 3 bases and J 7 bases; nucleotides not matched to a gene: 8. CDR1 is SGHNT, CDR2 YYREEE, per germline (reference sequence). The CDR3 sequence is CASSSRTGTVEKLFF. The CDR3 region has the DNA TGTGCCAGCAGCTCCCGGACAGGGACGGTTGAAAAACTGTTTTTT.

The rearrangement links TRBV6-5 to TRBJ2-7, with a weak D call TRBD2 (5 bases). V lost 0 bases, J lost 1 base, and 13 bases lay in between. This CDR3 is built from 16 residues. CDR1 is MNHEY and CDR2 is SVGAGI in the germline V gene. The CDR3 DNA reads as TGTGCCAGCAGTTACTCGGTTGAGGACTTTTCCTACGAGCAGTACTTC. Residues: CASSYSVEDFSYEQYF.

This clone was detected once. This CDR3 is CASSLGTETGELFF. In nucleotides, the CDR3 is TGTGCCAGCAGCTTAGGGACAGAGACCGGGGAGCTGTTTTTT. The chain links TRBV7-9 to TRBJ2-2, with D perhaps matching TRBD1 (6 bases). Trimming cost V 1 base and J 5 bases, with 8 bases left between them. CDR3 size: 14 residues. The germline CDR1 and CDR2 sequences are SEHNR and FQNEAQ (reference sequence). Full variable domain (remainder filled in from reference TRBV7-9 and TRBJ2-2): DTGVSQNPRHKITKRGQNVTFRCDPISEHNRLYWYRQTLGQGPEFLTYFQNEAQLEKSRLLSDRFSAERPKGSFSTLEIQRTEQGDSAMYLCASSLGTETGELFFGEGSRLTVL.

The J gene is TRBJ2-2, the V gene TRBV5-1, with 8 bases fitting TRBD1. Germline V CDR1 and CDR2: SGHRS, YFSETQ. The CDR3 extends over 16 amino acids. Unmatched junction bases numbered 10, after V lost 6 bases and J lost 3 bases. This CDR3 reads CASNRRGLTYTGELFF. CDR3 coding DNA: TGCGCCAGCAATCGCAGGGGGCTTACTTACACCGGGGAGCTGTTTTTT.

This clone was observed once. The V call is TRBV5-6, the J call TRBJ2-1; D may be TRBD1 (6 bases). V lost 8 bases and J lost 7, with 16 bases in between. The CDR3 has 13 residues. Looked up from germline, CDR1 is SGHDT and CDR2 is YYEEEE. The CDR3 loop is CASRGMVTNEQFF. The DNA for the CDR3 is TGTGCCAGTAGGGGGATGGTAACTAATGAGCAGTTCTTC.

This CDR3 is CASSEGPGQGAYEQYF. CDR3 nucleotides: TGTGCCAGCAGTGAGGGACCGGGACAGGGGGCGTATGAGCAGTACTTC. The chain is built from TRBV2 and TRBJ2-7; 12 bases agree with TRBD1. Germline CDR1 reads SNHLY; CDR2 reads FYNNEI. The ends lost 3 bases at V and 7 bases at J; junction bases unmatched: 10. This CDR3 has 16 amino acids. The entire variable domain, with the rest obtained from reference TRBV2 and TRBJ2-7, is as follows: EPEVTQTPSHQVTQMGQEVILRCVPISNHLYFYWYRQILGQKVEFLVSFYNNEISEKSEIFDDQFSVERPDGSNFTLKIRSTKLEDSAMYFCASSEGPGQGAYEQYFGPGTRLTVT.

Regarding this clone: Other nucleotide sequences from this sample produce the same CDR3. The chain joins TRBV27 to TRBJ2-2; 9 nucleotides match TRBD2. Germline values: CDR1 MNHEY, CDR2 SMNVEV (reference sequence). This CDR3 region has 15 residues. With 5 bases clipped from V and 1 base from J, the junction kept 2 bases outside the gene matches. Here the CDR3 DNA reads TGTGCCAGCAGTCTTAGCGGGGGGAACACCGGGGAGCTGTTTTTT. Translating gives CASSLSGGNTGELFF.

Only a few counts were recorded for this clone. The chain carries TRBV10-3 and TRBJ1-5, with a tentative D call TRBD1 (5 bases). The CDR3 is made up of 15 amino acids. Between the trimmed V and J ends, which lost 2 bases and 5 bases, there was a span of 13 bases. The germline gives CDR1 ENHRY, CDR2 SYGVKD. The CDR3 spells CAISEQGVDDQPQHF. CDR3 DNA: TGTGCCATCAGTGAGCAGGGTGTCGACGATCAGCCCCAGCATTTT.

The chain has TRBV6-1 and TRBJ2-7, with a weak D call TRBD1 (5 bases). CDR1 and CDR2 (germline): MNHNS, SASEGT. The CDR3 has 14 residues. Trimming shortened V by 4 bases and J by 2 bases, and 12 bases separated the two germline ends. This chain's CDR3 is CASSARGPTYEQYF. DNA of the CDR3: TGTGCCAGCAGTGCAAGGGGCCCCACCTACGAGCAGTACTTC.

The chain joins TRBV6-1 to TRBJ2-7; possible D gene TRBD1, 6 bases. The V end lost 6 bases, the J end lost 3 bases, and 6 bases lay between the germline ends. CDR3 length equals 11 residues. Germline assignment: CDR1 MNHNS and CDR2 SASEGT. The CDR3 nucleotides are TGTGCCAGCAGGACAGGCTACGAGCAGTACTTC. Its protein is CASRTGYEQYF.

The rearrangement uses TRBV5-1 and TRBJ1-4; 11 nucleotides agree with TRBD1. Germline CDR1 and CDR2: SGHRS and YFSETQ. Trimming removed 3 bases from V and 6 bases from J; junction bases left unmatched: 10. This CDR3 is 17 amino acids long. The CDR3 spells CASSWNVDRGQHEKLFF. CDR3 coding DNA: TGCGCCAGCAGCTGGAACGTGGACAGGGGGCAACATGAAAAACTGTTTTTT.

As to this clone: At one end, the junction sequence differs from germline, possibly due to a read error. The CDR3 here is CASSPPVSGDGYIF. CDR3 nucleotide sequence: TGTGCCAGCAGTCCCCCAGTATCGGGTGATGGCTACATCTTC. The V gene is TRBV7-9, the J gene TRBJ1-2; D is uncertain. The CDR3 runs 14 residues. Germline CDR1 and CDR2: SEHNR and FQNEAQ (reference sequence).

The chain is built from TRBV30 and TRBJ1-4; D remains ambiguous. Germline V gene data show CDR1 as GTSNPN and CDR2 as SVGIG (reference sequence). The CDR3 sequence is 13 residues long. V lost 4 bases and J 8 bases, leaving 14 bases between the germline ends. The CDR3 here is CAWNRGTGEKLFF. The CDR3 region has the DNA TGTGCCTGGAACCGGGGAACTGGGGAAAAACTGTTTTTT.

The CDR3 protein is CASSQRQVLTYEQYF. The DNA of the CDR3 is TGTGCCAGCAGCCAACGGCAGGTCCTAACCTACGAGCAGTACTTC. J is TRBJ2-7 and V is TRBV7-2; D call uncertain. The V end lost 5 bases, the J end lost 2 bases, and 16 bases lay between the germline ends. The length of the CDR3 is 15 residues. Germline V lookup: CDR1 SGHTA, CDR2 FQGNSA.

This chain links TRBV6-5 with TRBJ1-1; unclear D gene. CDR1 and CDR2 from the germline V gene are MNHEY and SVGAGI. V was trimmed by 6 bases and J by 4 bases, leaving 15 bases between them. The CDR3 totals 14 residues. CDR3 sequence reads: CASSFLRGTTEAFF. CDR3 nucleotides: TGTGCCAGCAGCTTCCTCAGAGGAACCACTGAAGCTTTCTTT.

The chain recombines TRBV5-6 with TRBJ1-3; perhaps TRBD1 as D (6 bases). With 5 bases removed from V and 2 bases from J, the gap between germline ends came to 14 bases. CDR3 length: 15 residues. Germline V gene sequence: CDR1 SGHDT, CDR2 YYEEEE. Written as DNA, the CDR3 is TGTGCCAGCAGTTTAGGACAGCGTGCTGGAAACACCATATATTTT. Protein: CASSLGQRAGNTIYF.

The chain has TRBV6-1 and TRBJ2-5; 12 bases align to TRBD1. The J call could be wrong; TRBJ2-7 is a better fit for the DNA end. The CDR3 is 15 amino acids. Germline CDR1 is MNHNS and CDR2 is SASEGT. Written as DNA, the CDR3 is TGTGCCAGCAGTGAACCGGGACAGGGGGCGGACGAGCAGTACTTC. Encoded protein: CASSEPGQGADEQYF.

The chain joins TRBV2 to TRBJ2-5, with no clear D. The J call may be in error: the DNA end matches TRBJ2-7 better. Germline CDR1 reads SNHLY; CDR2 reads FYNNEI. This CDR3 is 11 amino acids long. The CDR3 reads CASRVSYEQYF. The CDR3 region has the DNA TGTGCCAGCAGGGTAAGCTACGAGCAGTACTTC.

J is TRBJ1-2 and V is TRBV15, with 11 bases fitting TRBD1. Germline V gives CDR1 LNHNV, CDR2 YYDKDF (reference sequence). The V gene end was trimmed by 3 bases and the J gene end by 7 bases; junction bases not matched to a gene: 4. The CDR3 contains 14 residues. CDR3 coding DNA: TGTGCCACCAGCAGGGACAGGGGGCGGTTTGGCTACACCTTC. Its protein is CATSRDRGRFGYTF.

The chain carries TRBV6-5 and TRBJ1-6; D may be TRBD1 (6 bases). This CDR3 is built from 16 residues. The germline V gene encodes CDR1 MNHEY and CDR2 SVGAGI. V was clipped by 0 bases and J by 8 bases, with 14 bases between them. The CDR3 bases are TGTGCCAGCAGTTACTCGGGGGCAGGAACTTATTCACCCCTCCACTTT. Translating it yields CASSYSGAGTYSPLHF.

This chain connects TRBV4-2 to TRBJ2-7; maybe TRBD1 (6 bases). In germline, CDR1 is LGHNA, CDR2 YNFKEQ. The CDR3 is made up of 14 amino acids. V was trimmed by 0 bases and J by 1 base, leaving 7 bases between them. Written as DNA, the CDR3 is TGTGCCAGCAGCCAAGACAGGGGATCCTACGAGCAGTACTTC. Amino acid sequence: CASSQDRGSYEQYF.

This chain links TRBV27 with TRBJ1-2; possible D gene TRBD1, 6 bases. CDR1 is MNHEY, CDR2 SMNVEV, per germline (reference sequence). The CDR3 length is 15 residues. V was clipped by 6 bases and J by 5 bases, with 19 bases between them. The CDR3 bases are TGTGCCAGCAGGGCCGGGACACAGCTTCGTTATGGCTACACCTTC. Protein: CASRAGTQLRYGYTF.

This clone was found a few times. The chain links TRBV7-9 to TRBJ1-1; 9 bases are shared with TRBD1. The CDR3 is made up of 14 amino acids. J lost 5 bases, V lost 4 bases, and 5 bases had no gene match. Germline CDR1 is SEHNR and CDR2 is FQNEAQ (reference sequence). The CDR3 sequence is CASSWTGAGTEAFF. The CDR3 bases are TGTGCCAGCAGCTGGACAGGGGCCGGAACTGAAGCTTTCTTT.

The gene calls are TRBV6-1 and TRBJ1-1, with D hard to call. V shed 4 bases and J shed 7 bases, with 13 bases lying between them. The CDR3 length is 13 residues. Germline CDR1 reads MNHNS; CDR2 reads SASEGT. CDR3 region: CASSARRVVEAFF. The CDR3 coding sequence is TGTGCCAGCAGTGCCCGGAGGGTTGTTGAAGCTTTCTTT.